The T cell receptor beta chain described here comes from a study of OX40 agonist ivuxolimab in advanced cancers. Study overall: Dose-escalation subjects each had hepatocellular carcinoma, melanoma, renal cell or head and neck cancer. Those enrolled were roughly 80% male, with a mean age of roughly 60 years and ages from 23 to 79. Study-wide points: Low normalized T-cell clonal expansion was additionally recorded for some nonresponders.

Patients had blood sampled at baseline and again on cycle 4 day 1 and cycle 7 day 1. Only in-frame clones appear in the TCRdb table, and some are missing; sequencing was by immunoSEQ multiplex PCR. The table has roughly 87,000 clones, roughly 91% seen once; the top ten hold about 0.76%. For this clone: What it recognizes is unknown.

The ends lost 4 bases at V and 6 bases at J; junction bases unmatched: 17. Germline CDR1 reads SGDLS; CDR2 reads YYNGEE. This CDR3 has 17 residues. This chain connects TRBV9 to TRBJ2-7; 9 bases align to TRBD1. The material was CD4+ or CD8+ T cells sorted from blood, obtained in a trial of the OX40 agonist ivuxolimab. The TCR comes from an adult with an advanced solid tumor such as melanoma, head and neck, liver or kidney cancer. The CDR3 DNA is TGTGCCAGCAGCCAGAATCCGGGACAGGGCTTCGTTTCCGAGCAGTACTTC. Translated: CASSQNPGQGFVSEQYF. The complete variable domain, with remaining parts taken from reference TRBV9 and TRBJ2-7, reads DSGVTQTPKHLITATGQRVTLRCSPRSGDLSVYWYQQSLDQGLQFLIQYYNGEERAKGNILERFSAQQFPDLHSELNLSSLELGDSALYFCASSQNPGQGFVSEQYFGPGTRLTVT.